This entry features one T cell receptor (beta chain) sequence. The antigen is undetermined. This sample is drawn from a study of T cell responses to AZD1222 COVID-19 vaccine. For the study at large: Pooling was applied to second doses at about 4 or about 12 weeks.

Repertoires were generated with immunoSEQ multiplex PCR, while TCRdb's copy carries only in-frame clones and drops some. The data contain some 150,000 clones, 90% of them seen just once; the ten biggest clones take up 3.4%. Study results and limitations: Sampling captured repertoires only after the peak T cell response.

The ends were cut back, 6 bases at V and 6 bases at J, with 14 bases in the middle. Germline V lookup: CDR1 LNHDA, CDR2 SQIVND (reference sequence). The CDR3 extends over 13 amino acids. The sequencing here drew on peripheral blood, taken on day 0 of AZD1222 vaccination. The TCR sequence derives from an adult in good health. The chain is built from TRBV19 and TRBJ1-2, with unresolved D. The CDR3 DNA sequence: TGTGCCAGTAGGGGTCCCGGTCTCGATGGCTACACCTTC. Amino acid sequence: CASRGPGLDGYTF.